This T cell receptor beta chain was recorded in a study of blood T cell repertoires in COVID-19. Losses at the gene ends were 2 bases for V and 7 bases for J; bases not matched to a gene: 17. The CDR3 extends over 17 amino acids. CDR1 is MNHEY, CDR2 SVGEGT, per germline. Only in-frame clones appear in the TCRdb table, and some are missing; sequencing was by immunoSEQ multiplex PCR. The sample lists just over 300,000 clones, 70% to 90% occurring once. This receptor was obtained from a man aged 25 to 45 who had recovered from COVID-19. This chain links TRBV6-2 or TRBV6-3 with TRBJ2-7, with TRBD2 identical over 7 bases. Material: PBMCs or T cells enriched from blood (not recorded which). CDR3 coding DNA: TGTGCCAGCAGTTACCTCCTCGGGGGGACCGGCGTGGGGGAGCAGTACTTC. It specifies CASSYLLGGTGVGEQYF.